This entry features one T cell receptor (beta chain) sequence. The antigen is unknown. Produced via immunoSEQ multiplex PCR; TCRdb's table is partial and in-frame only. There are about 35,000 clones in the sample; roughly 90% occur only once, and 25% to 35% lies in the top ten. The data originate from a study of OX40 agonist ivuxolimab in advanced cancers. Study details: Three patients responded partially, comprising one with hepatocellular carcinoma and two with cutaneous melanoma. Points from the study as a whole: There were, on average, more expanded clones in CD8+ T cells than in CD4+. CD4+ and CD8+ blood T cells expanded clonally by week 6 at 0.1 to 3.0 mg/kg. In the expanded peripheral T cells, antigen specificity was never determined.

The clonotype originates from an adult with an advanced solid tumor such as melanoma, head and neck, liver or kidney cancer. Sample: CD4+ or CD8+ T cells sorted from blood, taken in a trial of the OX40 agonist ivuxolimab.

The CDR3 nucleotides are TGTGCCACCCGGACTAGCGGGAGGGGACTTCTAGACACAGATACGCAGTATTTT. It yields the protein CATRTSGRGLLDTDTQYF. This chain connects TRBV15 to TRBJ2-3, with 15 bases matching TRBD2. CDR3 length: 18 amino acids. The V gene's germline CDR1 is LNHNV and CDR2 YYDKDF (reference sequence). J lost 2 bases, V lost 8 bases, and 11 bases had no gene match.